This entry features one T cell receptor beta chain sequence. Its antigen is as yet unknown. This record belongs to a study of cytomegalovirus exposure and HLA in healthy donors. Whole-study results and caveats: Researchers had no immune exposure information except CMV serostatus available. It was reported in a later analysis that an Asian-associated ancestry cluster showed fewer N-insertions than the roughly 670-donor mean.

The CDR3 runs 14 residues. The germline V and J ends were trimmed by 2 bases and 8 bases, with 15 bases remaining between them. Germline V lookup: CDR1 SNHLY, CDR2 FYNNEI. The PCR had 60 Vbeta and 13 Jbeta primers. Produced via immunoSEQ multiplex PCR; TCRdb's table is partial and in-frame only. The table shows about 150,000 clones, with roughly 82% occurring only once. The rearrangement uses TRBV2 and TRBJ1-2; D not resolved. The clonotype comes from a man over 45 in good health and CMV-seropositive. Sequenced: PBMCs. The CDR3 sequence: CASSEPAGLGGYTF. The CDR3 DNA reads TGTGCCAGCAGTGAACCGGCCGGTCTCGGGGGCTACACCTTC.